This T cell receptor beta chain originates from a study of graft-versus-host responses after intestinal transplantation. As for the study in general: The transplants performed in recipients were multivisceral, liver-intestinal, or isolated intestinal. All recipients were given anti-thymocyte globulin induction, and tacrolimus and steroids were then administered for around three years.

With regard to this clone: Its antigen is unidentified.

Whole-study results and caveats: GvH clonotypes were identified within recipient marrow, with a subset emerging first in ileum or blood.

Both intraepithelial and lamina propria lymphocytes were released by processing graft tissue. Data came from immunoSEQ multiplex PCR; TCRdb stores just in-frame clones and leaves some out. The sample lists 15,000 to 20,000 clones, roughly 72% occurring once. Germline V gene sequence: CDR1 LGHNA, CDR2 YSLEER. This CDR3 comprises 17 residues. The J segment lost 3 bases and the V segment lost 1 base, leaving 7 bases of the junction unmatched. The rearrangement joins TRBV4-3 to TRBJ2-7; 12 bases agree with TRBD1. The receptor was isolated from a human patient who received an intestinal transplant, so some T cells may come from the graft donor. The starting material was ileum tissue, obtained approximately 3 weeks after intestinal transplant. The CDR3 DNA reads TGCGCCAGCAGCCAAGCCCCGGGACAGGGGGCTCTCTACGAGCAGTACTTC. It translates to CASSQAPGQGALYEQYF.